Detailed here is one TCR beta chain. The antigen is not known. Method: immunoSEQ multiplex PCR; TCRdb's copy keeps in-frame clones and lacks some. This sample yields 200,000 to 250,000 clones, of which roughly 91% are seen a single time; roughly 1% belongs to the top ten. This sample is drawn from a study of T cell responses to AZD1222 COVID-19 vaccine. Points from the study as a whole: Reports say nearly half of spike-specific TCRs go after unmutated variant regions.

The source was peripheral blood, collected on day 0 of MenACWY control vaccination. The clonotype was recovered from an adult in good health.

The CDR3 sequence is CASTKERLAGGKGHTDTQYF. Here the CDR3 DNA reads TGTGCCAGCACTAAGGAGCGGCTAGCGGGGGGGAAGGGGCACACAGATACGCAGTATTTT. The chain carries TRBV7-9 and TRBJ2-3, with TRBD2 matching 12 bases. This CDR3 is built from 20 residues. The junction had 19 bases not matched to a gene; V was cut back by 7 bases and J by 2 bases. The germline CDR1 and CDR2 sequences are SEHNR and FQNEAQ (reference sequence).